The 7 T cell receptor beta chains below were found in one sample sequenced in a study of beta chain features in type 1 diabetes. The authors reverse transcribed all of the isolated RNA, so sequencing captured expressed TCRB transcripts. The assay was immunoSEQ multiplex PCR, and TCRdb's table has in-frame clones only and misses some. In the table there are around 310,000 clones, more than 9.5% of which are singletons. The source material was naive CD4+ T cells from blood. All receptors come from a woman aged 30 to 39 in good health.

The CDR3 DNA reads TGTGCCAGCAGTGGTACTAGCGGGAGATATTCCGAGCAGTACTTC. Amino acid sequence: CASSGTSGRYSEQYF. The V call is TRBV6-1, the J call TRBJ2-7, with TRBD2 matching 11 bases. The trim removed 4 bases at V and 6 bases at J, leaving 8 bases unmatched. Per germline, CDR1 MNHNS and CDR2 SASEGT. CDR3 length: 15 amino acids.

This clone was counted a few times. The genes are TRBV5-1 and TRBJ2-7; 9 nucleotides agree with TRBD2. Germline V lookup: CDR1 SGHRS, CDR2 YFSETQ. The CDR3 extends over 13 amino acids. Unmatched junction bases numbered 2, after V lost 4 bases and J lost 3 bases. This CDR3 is CASSRTSDYEQYF. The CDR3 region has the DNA TGCGCCAGCAGCCGGACTAGCGACTACGAGCAGTACTTC. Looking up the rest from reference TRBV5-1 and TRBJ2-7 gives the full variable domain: KAGVTQTPRYLIKTRGQQVTLSCSPISGHRSVSWYQQTPGQGLQFLFEYFSETQRNKGNFPGRFSGRQFSNSRSEMNVSTLELGDSALYLCASSRTSDYEQYFGPGTRLTVT.

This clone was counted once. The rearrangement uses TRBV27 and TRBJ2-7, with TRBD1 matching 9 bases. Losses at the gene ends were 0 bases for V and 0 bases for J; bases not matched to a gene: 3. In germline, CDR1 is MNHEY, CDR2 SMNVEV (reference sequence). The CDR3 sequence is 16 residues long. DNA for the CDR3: TGTGCCAGCAGTTTATCGAGGGGACAGGGCTCCTACGAGCAGTACTTC. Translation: CASSLSRGQGSYEQYF.

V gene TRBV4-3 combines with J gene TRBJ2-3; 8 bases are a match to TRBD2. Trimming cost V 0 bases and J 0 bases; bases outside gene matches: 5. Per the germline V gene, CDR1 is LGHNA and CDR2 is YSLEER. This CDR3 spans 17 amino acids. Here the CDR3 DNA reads TGCGCCAGCAGCCAAGAAAGCGGGAGCGTTAGCACAGATACGCAGTATTTT. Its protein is CASSQESGSVSTDTQYF.

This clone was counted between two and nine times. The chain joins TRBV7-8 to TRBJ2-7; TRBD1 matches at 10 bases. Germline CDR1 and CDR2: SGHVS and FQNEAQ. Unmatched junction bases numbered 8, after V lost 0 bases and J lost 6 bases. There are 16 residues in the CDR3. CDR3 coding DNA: TGTGCCAGCAGCTTAGCGCTGGGACAGGGGATAGGCGAGCAGTACTTC. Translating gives CASSLALGQGIGEQYF.

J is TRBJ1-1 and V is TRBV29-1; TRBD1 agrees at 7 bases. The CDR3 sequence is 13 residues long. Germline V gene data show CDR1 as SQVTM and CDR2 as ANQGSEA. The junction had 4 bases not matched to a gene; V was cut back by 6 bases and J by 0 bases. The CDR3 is CSVRGVMNTEAFF. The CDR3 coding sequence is TGCAGCGTCAGGGGGGTTATGAACACTGAAGCTTTCTTT. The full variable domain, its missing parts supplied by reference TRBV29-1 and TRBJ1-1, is SAVISQKPSRDICQRGTSLTIQCQVDSQVTMMFWYRQQPGQSLTLIATANQGSEATYESGFVIDKFPISRPNLTFSTLTVSNMSPEDSSIYLCSVRGVMNTEAFFGQGTRLTVV.

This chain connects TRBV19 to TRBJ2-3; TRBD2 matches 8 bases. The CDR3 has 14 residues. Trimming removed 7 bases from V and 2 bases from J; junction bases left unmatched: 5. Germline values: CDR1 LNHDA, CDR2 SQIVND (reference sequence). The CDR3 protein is CASTRSGDTDTQYF. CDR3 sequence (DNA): TGTGCCAGTACGCGTAGCGGGGACACAGATACGCAGTATTTT.